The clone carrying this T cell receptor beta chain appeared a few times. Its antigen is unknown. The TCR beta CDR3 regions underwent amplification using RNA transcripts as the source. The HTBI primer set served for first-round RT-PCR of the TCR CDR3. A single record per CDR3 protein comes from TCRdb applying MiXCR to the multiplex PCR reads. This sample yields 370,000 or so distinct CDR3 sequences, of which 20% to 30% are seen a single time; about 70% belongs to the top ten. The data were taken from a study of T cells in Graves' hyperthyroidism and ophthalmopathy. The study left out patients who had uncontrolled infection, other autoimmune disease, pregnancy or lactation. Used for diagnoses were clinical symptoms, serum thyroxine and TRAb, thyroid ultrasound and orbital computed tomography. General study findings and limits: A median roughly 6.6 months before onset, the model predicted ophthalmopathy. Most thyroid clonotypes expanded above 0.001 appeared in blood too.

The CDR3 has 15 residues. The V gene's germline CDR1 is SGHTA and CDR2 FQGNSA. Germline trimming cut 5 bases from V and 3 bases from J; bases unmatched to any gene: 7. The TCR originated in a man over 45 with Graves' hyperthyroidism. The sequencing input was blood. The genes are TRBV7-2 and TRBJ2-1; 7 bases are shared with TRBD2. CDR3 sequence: CASSPLAEIYNEQFF. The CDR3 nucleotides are TGTGCCAGCAGCCCCCTAGCGGAGATCTACAATGAGCAGTTCTTC. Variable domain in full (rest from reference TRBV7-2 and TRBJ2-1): GAGVSQSPSNKVTEKGKDVELRCDPISGHTALYWYRQSLGQGLEFLIYFQGNSAPDKSGLPSDRFSAERTGGSVSTLTIQRTQQEDSAVYLCASSPLAEIYNEQFFGPGTRLTVL.